This TCR beta chain is from a study of blood T cell repertoires in COVID-19. Across the study: The samples span acute and convalescent COVID-19 from the United States, Italy and Spain. The cDNA or gDNA used as material had been derived from T cells, B-cell-depleted T cells, or PBMCs.

On this clone: Sequence at one end of the junction differs from germline and may be a read error.

The CDR3 consists of 12 residues. Germline CDR1 and CDR2: SEHNR and FQNEAQ (reference sequence). Assay: immunoSEQ multiplex PCR; the TCRdb copy retains only in-frame clones and omits some. Found here are 90,000 to 150,000 clones, 79% of them singletons; the top ten hold around 3.9%. Sequencing was performed on peripheral blood. The sequence came from a woman of 80 years or more with acute or convalescent COVID-19. The chain joins TRBV7-9 to TRBJ2-7, with D maybe TRBD1 (6 bases). CDR3 loop: CASSLDIGQTHF. The DNA of the CDR3 is TGTGCCAGCAGCTTAGATATCGGACAGACGCACTTC.